The sequence of this T cell receptor (beta chain) was determined in a study of blood T cell repertoires in COVID-19. At the level of the study: Material from acute and convalescent COVID-19 was sourced from the United States, Italy and Spain.

The authors' processing: Estimation of nucleated cell counts was performed using reference gene primer amplification. Sequenced by immunoSEQ multiplex PCR; TCRdb stores in-frame clones only, minus some. Clonal size and the V and J genes are those of that table, whereas D and trimming came from the DNA. The sample includes roughly 190,000 clones, around 95% of them seen just once. V gave up 4 bases and J gave up 1 base; unmatched junction bases: 8. There are 15 residues in the CDR3. Looked up from germline, CDR1 is DFQATT and CDR2 is SNEGSKA (reference sequence). Sample: peripheral blood. The sequence was obtained from a man younger than 45 with COVID-19, enrolled during active disease. The V and J genes are TRBV20-1 and TRBJ2-7; 9 nucleotides align to TRBD2. CDR3 protein: CSANDLAGKSYEQYF. Here the CDR3 DNA reads TGCAGTGCTAATGATCTAGCGGGGAAATCCTACGAGCAGTACTTC.